One and the same sample provided the 22 T cell receptor beta chains below, sequenced in a study of blood T cell repertoires in COVID-19. Sequenced by immunoSEQ multiplex PCR; TCRdb stores in-frame clones only, minus some. The sample has approximately 76,000 clones; around nine tenths are singletons. Material: peripheral blood. The receptors were sampled from a man younger than 45 with acute or convalescent COVID-19.

This chain joins TRBV3-1 (or the pseudogene TRBV3-2) and TRBJ1-2; perhaps TRBD1 as D (6 bases). The CDR3 is made up of 14 amino acids. The V gene's germline CDR1 is LGHDT and CDR2 YNNKEL (reference sequence). V shed 8 bases and J shed 4 bases, with 17 bases lying between them. The CDR3 bases are TGTGCCAGCTCCTCCGGGGGGCTTTCCTATGGCTACACCTTC. It translates to CASSSGGLSYGYTF.

This clone was recorded only once. The rearrangement links TRBV24-1 to TRBJ2-5, with TRBD1 matching over 8 bases. The CDR3 extends over 16 amino acids. After removal of 3 bases from V and 7 bases from J, the junction contained 12 bases not matched to a gene. Germline-derived CDR1 and CDR2 are KGHDR and SFDVKD. The CDR3 DNA sequence: TGTGCCACCAGTGATCAGGAGCAGGGGGCTAGGGGGACCCAGTACTTC. Translation: CATSDQEQGARGTQYF.

The CDR3 region is CASSQRPGQGVDTQYF. The CDR3 DNA sequence: TGCGCCAGCAGCCAACGTCCTGGACAGGGGGTGGATACGCAGTATTTT. This sequence joins TRBV4-3 and TRBJ2-3; 10 bases line up with TRBD1. The CDR3 loop spans 16 amino acids. The germline V gene encodes CDR1 LGHNA and CDR2 YSLEER. Trimming cost V 2 bases and J 6 bases; bases outside gene matches: 8.

This sequence joins TRBV4-1 and TRBJ2-1; TRBD2 matches at 16 bases. CDR3 length: 19 residues. In germline, CDR1 is MGHRA, CDR2 YSYEKL. V lost 5 bases and J lost 1; bases outside the gene matches: 8. CDR3 in DNA: TGCGCCAGCAGCGGACTGGGACTAGCGGGAGGGCATTCCTACAATGAGCAGTTCTTC. This translates into CASSGLGLAGGHSYNEQFF.

To note about this clone: The sample contains more than one DNA sequence encoding this CDR3. The chain has TRBV3-1 (or the pseudogene TRBV3-2) and TRBJ2-7; 13 bases match TRBD2. V trimming: 4 bases; J trimming: 0 bases; junction bases outside the gene matches: 6. Germline V gene lookup returns CDR1 LGHDT and CDR2 YNNKEL (reference sequence). The CDR3 spans 17 residues. The CDR3 region is CASSRGLAGTLSYEQYF. In DNA, the CDR3 is TGTGCCAGCAGCCGGGGACTAGCGGGGACACTCTCCTACGAGCAGTACTTC.

The gene calls are TRBV4-1 and TRBJ2-7, with 8 bases matching TRBD2. This CDR3 is 16 amino acids long. With 1 base clipped from V and 7 bases from J, the junction kept 12 bases outside the gene matches. CDR1 and CDR2 from the germline V gene are MGHRA and YSYEKL. The CDR3 DNA follows: TGCGCCAGCAGCCAAGGACCAGCACTAGCGGCGGGAGAGCAGTACTTC. This translates into CASSQGPALAAGEQYF.

A single count supports this clone. J is TRBJ2-1 and V is TRBV27; tentative D call: TRBD2 (6 bases). Germline V gene sequence: CDR1 MNHEY, CDR2 SMNVEV (reference sequence). The CDR3 runs 14 residues. V was cut by 7 bases and J by 3 bases, with 13 bases left in between. CDR3 DNA sequence: TGTGCCAGCAAACCGGGACTGAACTACAATGAGCAGTTCTTC. This codes for CASKPGLNYNEQFF.

The CDR3 sequence: CASSPGTFIDGYTF. CDR3 nucleotide sequence: TGTGCCAGCAGCCCCGGGACATTCATCGATGGCTACACCTTC. The chain employs TRBV6-6 and TRBJ1-2; perhaps TRBD1 as D (6 bases). The CDR3 contains 14 residues. The germline V gene has CDR1 MNHNY and CDR2 SVGAGI (reference sequence). V was pared by 6 bases and J by 6 bases, with 17 bases between.

This clone was detected only a few times. The V call is TRBV30, the J call TRBJ1-4; a possible D gene is TRBD1 (6 bases). The CDR3 contains 15 residues. V lost 1 base, J lost 8 bases, and 17 bases lay in between. Germline V lookup: CDR1 GTSNPN, CDR2 SVGIG (reference sequence). The CDR3: CAWSDRARVGEKLFF. For the CDR3, the DNA is TGTGCCTGGAGTGACAGGGCGAGGGTGGGAGAAAAACTGTTTTTT.

The chain carries TRBV6-6 and TRBJ2-7; 8 bases match TRBD2. J was trimmed by 9 bases and V by 6 bases; bases with no gene match: 4. The CDR3 length is 11 residues. Per the germline V gene, CDR1 is MNHNY and CDR2 is SVGAGI (reference sequence). CDR3 sequence: CASSHLAGQYF. The CDR3 coding sequence is TGTGCCAGCAGCCATCTAGCGGGGCAGTACTTC.

The chain is built from TRBV7-2 and TRBJ1-1, with TRBD1 matching 8 bases. After removal of 1 base from V and 6 bases from J, the junction contained 10 bases not matched to a gene. CDR3 length equals 16 residues. Per germline, CDR1 SGHTA and CDR2 FQGNSA. The DNA for the CDR3 is TGTGCCAGCAGCTTAGGTTTAAGGACAGGGTACTCTGAAGCTTTCTTT. Its translation is CASSLGLRTGYSEAFF.

The rearrangement uses TRBV6-5 and TRBJ2-2, with 8 positions matching TRBD2. The V gene end was trimmed by 5 bases and the J gene end by 9 bases; junction bases not matched to a gene: 11. The germline V gene encodes CDR1 MNHEY and CDR2 SVGAGI. This CDR3 is 15 amino acids long. CDR3: CASSRAGEKPRELFF. The DNA of the CDR3 is TGTGCCAGCAGTCGAGCGGGAGAGAAACCCCGGGAGCTGTTTTTT.

V and J are TRBV28 and TRBJ2-3; 10 bases fit TRBD1. The trim removed 3 bases at V and 5 bases at J, leaving 8 bases unmatched. The CDR3 runs 16 residues. Germline V gives CDR1 MDHEN, CDR2 SYDVKM. The CDR3 protein is CASSFMGQGFGDTQYF. CDR3 bases: TGTGCCAGCAGTTTTATGGGACAGGGGTTCGGAGATACGCAGTATTTT.

The CDR3 loop reads CAWSVDRTSENNEQFF. As DNA, the CDR3 is TGTGCCTGGAGTGTCGATCGGACTAGCGAGAACAATGAGCAGTTCTTC. The chain recombines TRBV30 with TRBJ2-1, with 9 bases fitting TRBD2. V trimming: 0 bases; J trimming: 5 bases; junction bases outside the gene matches: 8. The CDR3 covers 16 residues. Germline assignment: CDR1 GTSNPN and CDR2 SVGIG (reference sequence). Together with reference TRBV30 and TRBJ2-1, the CDR3 gives the full variable domain: SQTIHQWPATLVQPVGSPLSLECTVEGTSNPNLYWYRQAAGRGLQLLFYSVGIGQISSEVPQNLSASRPQDRQFILSSKKLLLSDSGFYLCAWSVDRTSENNEQFFGPGTRLTVL.

This clone was seen just once. The J gene is TRBJ2-3, the V gene TRBV5-6; D is ambiguous. This CDR3 comprises 14 residues. V lost 0 bases, J lost 2 bases, and 7 bases lay in between. Germline CDR1 SGHDT, CDR2 YYEEEE. The CDR3 coding sequence is TGTGCCAGCAGCTTGGGAGGCCCCACAGATACGCAGTATTTT. Protein product: CASSLGGPTDTQYF.

The chain is built from TRBV6-1 and TRBJ1-5; D remains ambiguous. Looked up from germline, CDR1 is MNHNS and CDR2 is SASEGT. Deletions cut 3 bases from V and 1 base from J, with 10 bases between. The CDR3 length is 15 residues. The CDR3 loop reads CASSEGPTSNQPQHF. For the CDR3, the DNA is TGTGCCAGCAGTGAGGGCCCGACAAGCAATCAGCCCCAGCATTTT.

The chain carries TRBV18 and TRBJ2-2, with 8 bases fitting TRBD1. CDR3 length equals 18 residues. J gave up 4 bases and V 2 bases, and 12 bases lay outside the gene matches. In germline, CDR1 is KGHSH, CDR2 LQKENI. The CDR3 DNA sequence: TGTGCCAGCTCACCAAATATCGGGGCAGGGGGCGTCACCGGGGAGCTGTTTTTT. This gives the protein CASSPNIGAGGVTGELFF.

This chain connects TRBV6-5 to TRBJ2-1; the D gene is possibly TRBD1 (6 bases). Germline V CDR1 and CDR2: MNHEY, SVGAGI. The CDR3 totals 13 residues. V lost 5 bases, J lost 5 bases, and 10 bases lay in between. The CDR3 DNA reads TGTGCCAGCAGTCCCGACAGGAACAATGAGCAGTTCTTC. Translation gives CASSPDRNNEQFF.

The gene calls are TRBV6-6 and TRBJ1-4, with TRBD1 matching over 8 bases. V was pared by 6 bases and J by 7 bases, with 13 bases of the junction left unmatched. CDR3 length: 16 residues. The germline gives CDR1 MNHNY, CDR2 SVGAGI (reference sequence). The CDR3 bases are TGTGCCAGCAGCCTTGGCGGACAGGGTATAGGTGAAAAACTGTTTTTT. Translated: CASSLGGQGIGEKLFF.

The genes are TRBV28 and TRBJ2-7; 11 bases line up with TRBD2. This CDR3 contains 18 residues. V lost 4 bases and J lost 5; bases outside the gene matches: 16. Germline V lookup: CDR1 MDHEN, CDR2 SYDVKM. CDR3 DNA: TGTGCCAGCAGTTCCTTAGCGGGAGGGCCCGGGTTTACCCACGAGCAGTACTTC. Its protein product is CASSSLAGGPGFTHEQYF.

CDR3 sequence: CASSRSLEVYEQYF. The CDR3 DNA is TGTGCCAGTAGTAGGAGCCTAGAAGTCTACGAGCAGTACTTC. The V and J genes are TRBV19 and TRBJ2-7; no reliable D call. Germline assignment: CDR1 LNHDA and CDR2 SQIVND (reference sequence). Trimming left V 4 bases short and J 3 bases short, with 13 bases between. The CDR3 extends over 14 amino acids.

The V and J genes are TRBV7-3 and TRBJ2-5; 11 nucleotides match TRBD2. Germline CDR1 and CDR2: SGHTA and FQGTGA. This CDR3 contains 16 residues. The J segment lost 4 bases and the V segment lost 5 bases, leaving 9 bases of the junction unmatched. The CDR3 loop is CASSDSGRASGETQYF. The CDR3 nucleotides read TGTGCCAGCAGCGATAGCGGGAGGGCCTCGGGAGAGACCCAGTACTTC.